Included here is one T cell receptor beta chain sequence, with context. Unique molecular identifiers were used in preparing the TCRbeta library. MiXCR was run by TCRdb on the PCR reads, yielding one entry per CDR3 protein. The data hold 250,000 to 300,000 distinct CDR3 sequences, with 9.9% observed a single time. The data are from a study of T-cell reconstitution after alpha-beta-depleted transplantation in children. Germline assignment: CDR1 KGHSH and CDR2 LQKENI. V was pared by 5 bases and J by 6 bases, with 9 bases of the junction left unmatched. The CDR3 is 14 amino acids. The chain uses TRBV18 and TRBJ1-1, with 7 bases fitting TRBD1. This receptor was taken from a human donor who donated a stem cell graft to a child with SCID. Sequencing used PBMCs from the stem cell graft donor, obtained from the stem cell graft. This chain's CDR3 is CASSEGAVGAEAFF. The CDR3 DNA is TGTGCCAGCTCAGAGGGGGCGGTCGGAGCTGAAGCTTTCTTT.